The rows below give T cell receptor beta chains drawn from one sample of a study of blood T cell repertoires in COVID-19. Sequencing was performed with immunoSEQ multiplex PCR; in TCRdb, only in-frame clones are kept and a portion is missing. The sample includes fewer than 250,000 clones, approximately 82% seen only once; the top ten take 1.9%. Input material: peripheral blood. Receptor source: an elderly woman with acute or convalescent COVID-19. CDR3s include the opening cysteine and the closing phenylalanine or tryptophan. The D gene is left open where the match is weak. Rows may omit the clone size; those that give it use once, few, many or a size class.

NA	TRBV19	TRBD1	TRBJ1-6	TGTGCCAGTACCGCACAGGGGATCTCACCCCTCCACTTT	CASTAQGISPLHF
NA	TRBV7-2	TRBD1	TRBJ2-2	TGTGCCAGCAGCGCCAGGGACAGGGGCACCGGGGAGCTGTTTTTT	CASSARDRGTGELFF
NA	TRBV12-5	TRBD1	TRBJ2-1	TGTGCTAGTGGTTTGGGACAGGGGTTCAATGAGCAGTTCTTC	CASGLGQGFNEQFF
NA	TRBV6-6	TRBD2	TRBJ2-1	TGTGCCAGCAGGCCGGGACTAGGAGGTGACAATGAGCAGTTCTTC	CASRPGLGGDNEQFF
NA	TRBV6-5	NA	TRBJ1-2	TGTGCCAGCGGGGGACTACAGGAAGGTTTAGGCTACACCTTC	CASGGLQEGLGYTF
NA	TRBV5-8	NA	TRBJ1-4	TGTGCCAGCAGTCTAGGGACTACTAATGAAAAACTGTTTTTT	CASSLGTTNEKLFF
NA	TRBV7-9	NA	TRBJ1-1	TGTGCCAGCAGCTCCAGGTGGAACACTGAAGCTTTCTTT	CASSSRWNTEAFF
NA	TRBV5-1	TRBD1	TRBJ1-2	TGCGCCAGCAGCTTTGGACTCGGACAGGGCTCCCTTTCGACCTTC	CASSFGLGQGSLSTF
once	TRBV6-5	TRBD2	TRBJ2-7	TGTGCCAGCAGGGAGGGACTAGCGGCCTCCTACGAGCAGTACTTC	CASREGLAASYEQYF
once	TRBV19	TRBD2	TRBJ2-1	TGTGCCAGTAGGGGGGTAGCGGGAGGCTACAATGAGCAGTTCTTC	CASRGVAGGYNEQFF
NA	TRBV19	NA	TRBJ1-2	TGTGCCAGTAGTATAGATTACGACAGGAGCTACACCTTC	CASSIDYDRSYTF
NA	TRBV6-5	NA	TRBJ1-1	TGTGCCACCAAGCTGACAACCCACCTTGCTGAAGCTTTCTTT	CATKLTTHLAEAFF
NA	TRBV23-1	TRBD1	TRBJ2-7	TGCGCCAGCACCAGACAACCGGGACAGCACTCCTACGAGCAGTACTTC	CASTRQPGQHSYEQYF
NA	TRBV5-1	TRBD2	TRBJ2-7	TGCGCCAGCAGCGAACAGACTAGCACCGAGCAGTACTTC	CASSEQTSTEQYF
NA	TRBV7-2	NA	TRBJ1-1	TGTGCCAGCAGCCTCAGGTTGAACACTGAAGCTTTCTTT	CASSLRLNTEAFF
NA	TRBV5-1	TRBD2	TRBJ2-3	TGCGCCAGCAGCTTGGGGGGACTAGCGGACCTCACAGATACGCAGTATTTT	CASSLGGLADLTDTQYF
NA	TRBV28	TRBD1	TRBJ1-3	TGTGCCAGCAGTTTACTTACAGGGGTTTCTGGAAACACCATATATTTT	CASSLLTGVSGNTIYF
NA	TRBV7-2	NA	TRBJ1-4	TGTGCCAGCAGCTTATCAATTACAGATACTAATGAAAAACTGTTTTTT	CASSLSITDTNEKLFF
NA	TRBV6-2/TRBV6-3	NA	TRBJ2-7	TGTGCCAGCAGTTACCCCCCGGCCTACGAGCAGTACTTC	CASSYPPAYEQYF
NA	TRBV5-1	TRBD2	TRBJ2-5	TGCGCCAGCAGCTTGGTACGCGGGGGGGCGAGCCAAGAGACCCAGTACTTC	CASSLVRGGASQETQYF
NA	TRBV5-1	NA	TRBJ2-7	TGCGCCAGCAGAGGGGGGGTTTTGGACTACGAGCAGTACTTC	CASRGGVLDYEQYF
NA	TRBV29-1	TRBD2	TRBJ2-7	TGCAGCGTTGAAGACAGGCGGGGGGGATGGGAGCAGTACTTC	CSVEDRRGGWEQYF
NA	TRBV28	NA	TRBJ1-3	TGTGCCACCAAGGACGTCCGGGGGGCGACCATATATTTT	CATKDVRGATIYF
NA	TRBV5-1	NA	TRBJ2-7	TGCGCCAGCAGCTTGGTTTCCGGGAGCCGCGAGCAGTACTTC	CASSLVSGSREQYF
NA	TRBV5-4	TRBD1	TRBJ1-1	TGTGCCAGCAGCTTGGGGGACAGCCTACCGAACACTGAAGCTTTCTTT	CASSLGDSLPNTEAFF
NA	TRBV6-5	NA	TRBJ1-2	TGTGCCAGCAAAATGGGGCTGATGAGTAACTATGGCTACACCTTC	CASKMGLMSNYGYTF
NA	TRBV19	NA	TRBJ1-5	TGTGCCAGTAGTATAGTTGCGGGGACGATGTCCCAGCATTTT	CASSIVAGTMSQHF
few	TRBV15	NA	TRBJ2-5	TGTGCCACCAGCAGTGGAGGGGAGACCCAGTACTTC	CATSSGGETQYF
few	TRBV9	NA	TRBJ1-2	TGTGCCAGCAGCGTAGATGGAGGATCGATCGGCTACACCTTC	CASSVDGGSIGYTF
NA	TRBV4-1	NA	TRBJ1-2	TGCGCCAGCAGCCAAGGACAGAGGCAAAGCCGATGGGGCTACACCTTC	CASSQGQRQSRWGYTF
NA	TRBV5-1	NA	TRBJ1-4	TGCGCCAGCAGCCCAAGGACCGCGGGGAATGAAAAACTGTTTTTT	CASSPRTAGNEKLFF
NA	TRBV5-1	TRBD1	TRBJ1-1	TGCGCCAGCAGCCCCTTCGACAGGGGGCGATACACTGAAGCTTTCTTT	CASSPFDRGRYTEAFF